This entry describes one TCR beta chain. The data stem from a study of blood T cell repertoires in COVID-19. Study-level information: The United States, Italy and Spain supplied acute and convalescent COVID-19 samples. Sources were T cells, B-cell-depleted T cells, or PBMCs; the material itself was cDNA or gDNA.

In the authors' workflow: Amplification with reference gene primers provided the estimates of nucleated cell counts. Repertoires were generated with immunoSEQ multiplex PCR, while TCRdb's copy carries only in-frame clones and drops some. The V and J calls and the clone size are those of that table, but D and trimming were determined from the DNA. The sample yields over 100,000 clones, 82% seen once. Sequenced material: peripheral blood. This receptor was identified in a man between 65 and 85 years old with acute or convalescent COVID-19.

CDR3 loop: CSVRSDTDTQYF. Here the CDR3 DNA reads TGCAGCGTTCGGTCCGACACAGATACGCAGTATTTT. The chain uses TRBV29-1 and TRBJ2-3; D is ambiguous. The V gene's germline CDR1 is SQVTM and CDR2 ANQGSEA. The V gene lost 5 bases and the J gene lost 2 bases, with 8 bases spanning the gap. The CDR3 extends over 12 amino acids.